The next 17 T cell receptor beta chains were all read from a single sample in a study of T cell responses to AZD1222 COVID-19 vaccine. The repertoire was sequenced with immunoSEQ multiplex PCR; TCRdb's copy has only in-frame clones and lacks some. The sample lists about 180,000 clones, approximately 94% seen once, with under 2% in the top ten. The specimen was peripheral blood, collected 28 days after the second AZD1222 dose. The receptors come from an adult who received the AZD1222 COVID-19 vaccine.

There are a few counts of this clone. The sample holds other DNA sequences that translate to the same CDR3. CDR3 sequence: CASSQGSGSPYEQYF. CDR3 DNA sequence: TGCGCCAGCAGCCAAGGTAGCGGGAGCCCCTACGAGCAGTACTTC. The chain employs TRBV4-1 and TRBJ2-7; 9 nucleotides align to TRBD2. The CDR3 spans 15 residues. V lost 1 base to trimming and J lost 2 bases; unmatched junction nucleotides: 3. The germline V gene encodes CDR1 MGHRA and CDR2 YSYEKL.

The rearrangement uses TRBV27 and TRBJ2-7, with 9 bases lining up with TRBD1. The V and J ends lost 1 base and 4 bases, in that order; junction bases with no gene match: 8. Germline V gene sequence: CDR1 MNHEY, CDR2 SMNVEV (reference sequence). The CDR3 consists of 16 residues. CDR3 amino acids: CASSLYPGQGRYEQYF. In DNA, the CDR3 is TGTGCCAGCAGTTTATACCCGGGACAGGGAAGGTACGAGCAGTACTTC.

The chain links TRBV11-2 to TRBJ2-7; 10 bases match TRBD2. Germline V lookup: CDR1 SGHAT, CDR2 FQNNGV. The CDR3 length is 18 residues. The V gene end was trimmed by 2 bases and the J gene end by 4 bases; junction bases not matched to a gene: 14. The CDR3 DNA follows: TGTGCCAGCAGCTTATGGCCCAGCGGGGGGGGCATTTATTACGAGCAGTACTTC. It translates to CASSLWPSGGGIYYEQYF.

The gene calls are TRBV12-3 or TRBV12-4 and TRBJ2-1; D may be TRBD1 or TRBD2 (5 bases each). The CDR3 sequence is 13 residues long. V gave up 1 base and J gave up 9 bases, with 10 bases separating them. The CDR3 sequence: CASSLGPGTEQFF. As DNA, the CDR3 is TGTGCCAGCAGTTTAGGACCAGGGACTGAGCAGTTCTTC.

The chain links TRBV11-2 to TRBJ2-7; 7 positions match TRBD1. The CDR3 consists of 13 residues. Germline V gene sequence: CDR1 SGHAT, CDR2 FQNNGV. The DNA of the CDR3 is TGTGCCAGCAGCCCCAACCGGGACAGAAAAACTGCGGTC. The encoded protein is CASSPNRDRKTAV.

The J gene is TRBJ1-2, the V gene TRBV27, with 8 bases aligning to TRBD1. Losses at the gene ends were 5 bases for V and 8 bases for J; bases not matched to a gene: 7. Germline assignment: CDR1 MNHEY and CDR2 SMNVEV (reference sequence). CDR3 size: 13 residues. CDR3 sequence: CASSPQGAEGYTF. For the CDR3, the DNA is TGTGCCAGCAGTCCGCAGGGGGCTGAAGGCTACACCTTC.

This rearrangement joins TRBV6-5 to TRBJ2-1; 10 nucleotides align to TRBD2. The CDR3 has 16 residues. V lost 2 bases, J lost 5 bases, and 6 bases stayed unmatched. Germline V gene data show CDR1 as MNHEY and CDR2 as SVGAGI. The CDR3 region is CASSYLGTSEDNEQFF. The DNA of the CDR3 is TGTGCCAGCAGTTACCTGGGGACTAGCGAGGACAATGAGCAGTTCTTC.

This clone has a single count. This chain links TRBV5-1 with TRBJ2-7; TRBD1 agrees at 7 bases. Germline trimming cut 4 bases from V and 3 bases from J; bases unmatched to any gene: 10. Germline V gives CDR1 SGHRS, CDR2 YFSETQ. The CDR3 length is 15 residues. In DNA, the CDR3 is TGCGCCAGCAGCGCACAGGGGATCCGACTCTACGAGCAGTACTTC. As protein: CASSAQGIRLYEQYF.

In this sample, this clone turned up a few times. CDR3 sequence: CASSSAGTSTSAFF. The CDR3 nucleotides are TGTGCCAGCAGCTCGGCCGGGACATCGACAAGTGCTTTCTTT. The chain employs TRBV7-2 and TRBJ1-1, with D possibly TRBD1 on 6 matching bases. The germline CDR1 and CDR2 sequences are SGHTA and FQGNSA. Between the trimmed V and J ends, which lost 4 bases and 11 bases, there was a span of 20 bases. CDR3 length: 14 amino acids.

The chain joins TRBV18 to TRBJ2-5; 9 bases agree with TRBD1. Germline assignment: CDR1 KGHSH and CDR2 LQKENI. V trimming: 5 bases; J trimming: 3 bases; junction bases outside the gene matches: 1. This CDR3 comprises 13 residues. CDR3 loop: CASSTGGEETQYF. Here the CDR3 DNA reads TGTGCCAGCTCAACAGGGGGCGAAGAGACCCAGTACTTC. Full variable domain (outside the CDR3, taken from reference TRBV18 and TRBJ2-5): NAGVMQNPRHLVRRRGQEARLRCSPMKGHSHVYWYRQLPEEGLKFMVYLQKENIIDESGMPKERFSAEFPKEGPSILRIQQVVRGDSAAYFCASSTGGEETQYFGPGTRLLVL.

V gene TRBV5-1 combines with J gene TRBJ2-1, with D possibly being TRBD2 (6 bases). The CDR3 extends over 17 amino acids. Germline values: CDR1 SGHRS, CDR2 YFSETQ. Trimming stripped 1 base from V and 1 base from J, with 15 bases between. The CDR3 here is CASSLNVGGPSYNEQFF. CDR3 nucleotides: TGCGCCAGCAGCTTGAATGTGGGAGGACCGTCCTACAATGAGCAGTTCTTC.

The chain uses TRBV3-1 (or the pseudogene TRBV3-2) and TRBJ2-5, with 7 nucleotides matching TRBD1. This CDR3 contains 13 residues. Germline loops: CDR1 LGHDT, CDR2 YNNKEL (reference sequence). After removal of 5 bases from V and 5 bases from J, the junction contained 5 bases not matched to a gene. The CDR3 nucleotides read TGTGCCAGCAGCGGGACAGTCTTGGAGACCCAGTACTTC. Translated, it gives CASSGTVLETQYF.

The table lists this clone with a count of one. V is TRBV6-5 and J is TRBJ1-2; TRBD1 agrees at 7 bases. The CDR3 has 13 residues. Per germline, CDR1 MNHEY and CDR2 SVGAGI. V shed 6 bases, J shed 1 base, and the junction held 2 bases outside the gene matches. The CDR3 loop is CASRRQGNYGYTF. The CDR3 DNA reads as TGTGCCAGCAGACGACAGGGTAACTATGGCTACACCTTC.

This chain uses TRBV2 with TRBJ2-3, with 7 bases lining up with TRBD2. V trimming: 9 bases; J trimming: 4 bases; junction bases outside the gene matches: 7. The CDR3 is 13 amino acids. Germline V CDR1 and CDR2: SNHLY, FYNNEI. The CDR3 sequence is CARRLASADTQYF. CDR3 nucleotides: TGTGCCAGAAGACTAGCAAGTGCAGATACGCAGTATTTT.

The CDR3 region has the DNA TGTGCCAGCAGCCTCGAGGGCAGGGGGCGTACTGAAGCTTTCTTT. Translation gives CASSLEGRGRTEAFF. The chain links TRBV25-1 to TRBJ1-1; 8 nucleotides match TRBD1. V shed 6 bases and J 5 bases; nucleotides not matched to a gene: 11. The germline V gene has CDR1 MGHDK and CDR2 SYGVNS. CDR3 size: 15 residues.

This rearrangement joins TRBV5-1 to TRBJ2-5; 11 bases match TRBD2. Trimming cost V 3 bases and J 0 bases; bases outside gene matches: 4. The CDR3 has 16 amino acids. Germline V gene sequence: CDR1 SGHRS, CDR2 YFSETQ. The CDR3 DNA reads TGCGCCAGCAGCTCTCCTAGCGGGGGGTACCAAGAGACCCAGTACTTC. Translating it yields CASSSPSGGYQETQYF.

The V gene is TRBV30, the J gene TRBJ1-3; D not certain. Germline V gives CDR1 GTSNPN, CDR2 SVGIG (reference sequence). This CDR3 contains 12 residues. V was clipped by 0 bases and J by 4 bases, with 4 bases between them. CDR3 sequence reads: CAWSVSGNTIYF. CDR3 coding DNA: TGTGCCTGGAGTGTCTCCGGAAACACCATATATTTT.